The 2 T cell receptor beta chains presented below share a single source sample, sequenced in a study of T cell changes during pregnancy in multiple sclerosis. Sequencing used immunoSEQ multiplex PCR; TCRdb keeps in-frame clones, though not all of them. In the table there are 50,000 to 55,000 clones, 85% to 95% of which are singletons. This material consisted of CD4+ T cells from peripheral blood mononuclear cells, taken in the third trimester of pregnancy. The receptors stem from a female donor with multiple sclerosis, enrolled in a pregnancy study.

This chain uses TRBV5-1 with TRBJ2-3; D unclear. The V gene lost 0 bases and the J gene lost 3 bases, with 8 bases spanning the gap. The germline V gene encodes CDR1 SGHRS and CDR2 YFSETQ. This CDR3 contains 14 residues. The CDR3 DNA sequence: TGCGCCAGCAGCTTGGGGGCAGGTACAGATACGCAGTATTTT. Amino acid sequence: CASSLGAGTDTQYF.

The chain couples TRBV7-2 to TRBJ2-5; perhaps TRBD1 as D (5 bases). CDR1 and CDR2 from the germline V gene are SGHTA and FQGNSA. CDR3 length: 16 residues. Trimming shortened V by 1 base and J by 2 bases, and 14 bases separated the two germline ends. The CDR3 nucleotides read TGTGCCAGCAGCTTAGGAAGCAGGGTTGGGCAAGAGACCCAGTACTTC. This encodes CASSLGSRVGQETQYF.